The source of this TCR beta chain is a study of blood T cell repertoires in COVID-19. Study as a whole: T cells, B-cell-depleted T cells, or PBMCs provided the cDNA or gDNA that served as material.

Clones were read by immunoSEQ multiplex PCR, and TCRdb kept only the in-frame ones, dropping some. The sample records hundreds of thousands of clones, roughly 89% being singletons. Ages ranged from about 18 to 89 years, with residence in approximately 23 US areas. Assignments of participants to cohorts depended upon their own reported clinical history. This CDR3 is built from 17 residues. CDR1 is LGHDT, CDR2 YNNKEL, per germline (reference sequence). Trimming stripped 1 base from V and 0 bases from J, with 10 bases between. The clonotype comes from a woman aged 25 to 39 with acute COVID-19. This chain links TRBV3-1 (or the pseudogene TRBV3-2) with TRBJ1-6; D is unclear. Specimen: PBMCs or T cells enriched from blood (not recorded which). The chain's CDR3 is CASSQGWRSSYNSPLHF. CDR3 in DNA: TGTGCCAGCAGCCAAGGGTGGAGAAGCTCCTATAATTCACCCCTCCACTTT.